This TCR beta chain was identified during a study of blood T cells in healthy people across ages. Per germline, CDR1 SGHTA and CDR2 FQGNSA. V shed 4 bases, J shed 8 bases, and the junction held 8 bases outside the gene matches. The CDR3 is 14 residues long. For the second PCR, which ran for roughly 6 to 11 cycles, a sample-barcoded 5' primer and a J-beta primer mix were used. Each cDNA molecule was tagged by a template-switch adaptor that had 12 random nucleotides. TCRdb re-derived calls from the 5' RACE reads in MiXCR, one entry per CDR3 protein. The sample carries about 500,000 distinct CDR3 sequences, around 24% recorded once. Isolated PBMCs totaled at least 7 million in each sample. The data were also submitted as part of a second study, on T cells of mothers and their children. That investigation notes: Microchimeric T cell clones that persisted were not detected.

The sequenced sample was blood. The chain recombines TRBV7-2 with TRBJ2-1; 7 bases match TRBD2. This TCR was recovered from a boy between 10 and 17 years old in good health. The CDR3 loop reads CASSSSGGGDEQFF. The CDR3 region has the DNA TGTGCCAGCAGCTCCTCCGGGGGAGGGGATGAGCAGTTCTTC.